This T cell receptor beta chain was obtained from a study of early T cells in non-severe SARS-CoV-2 infection. The CDR3 is 18 amino acids. V gave up 3 bases and J gave up 8 bases, with 27 bases separating them. cDNA molecules, individually, were tagged with unique molecular identifiers. From the 5' RACE reads, TCRdb called clonotypes with MiXCR, one entry per CDR3 protein. The data hold some 88,000 distinct CDR3 sequences, with 16% observed a single time. The sequencing here drew on whole blood, taken at baseline. This clonotype originated in an adult who was a healthcare worker with PCR-confirmed SARS-CoV-2 infection or an uninfected control (not recorded which). The gene calls are TRBV12-3 or TRBV12-4 and TRBJ2-3; a possible D gene is TRBD2 (7 bases). The DNA of the CDR3 is TGTGCCAGCAGTTTTGGGACCAGCCAAGGGGGGGAAGAGGGTACGCAGTATTTT. Amino acids: CASSFGTSQGGEEGTQYF.